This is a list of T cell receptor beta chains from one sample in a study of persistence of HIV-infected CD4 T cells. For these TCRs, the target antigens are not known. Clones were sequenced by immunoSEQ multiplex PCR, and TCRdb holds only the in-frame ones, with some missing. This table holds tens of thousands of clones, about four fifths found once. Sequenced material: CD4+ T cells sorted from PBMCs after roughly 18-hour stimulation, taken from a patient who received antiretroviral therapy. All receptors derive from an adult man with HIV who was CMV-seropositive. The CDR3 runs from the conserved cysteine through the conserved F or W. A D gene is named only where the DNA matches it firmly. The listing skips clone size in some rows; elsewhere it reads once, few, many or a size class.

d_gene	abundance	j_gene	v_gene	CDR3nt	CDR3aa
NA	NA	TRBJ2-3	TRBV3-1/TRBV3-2	TGTGCCAGCAGCCAAGTAGGGTTGACGCAGTATTTT	CASSQVGLTQYF
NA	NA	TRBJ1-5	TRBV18	TGTGCCAGCTCACCTAACCGGGGGGAAAATCAGCCCCAGCATTTT	CASSPNRGENQPQHF
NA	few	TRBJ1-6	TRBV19	TGTGCCAGTAGTATACAGGACGGGACCTATAATTCACCCCTCCACTTT	CASSIQDGTYNSPLHF
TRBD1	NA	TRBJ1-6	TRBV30	TGTGCCTGTTACAGGGGGAGAGGTTCACCCCTCCACTTT	CACYRGRGSPLHF
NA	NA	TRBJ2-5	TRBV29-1	TGCAGCGTTGTGGGGGGCGCAGAAGGGACCCAGTACTTC	CSVVGGAEGTQYF
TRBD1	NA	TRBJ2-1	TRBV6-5	TGTGCCAGCAAAAGGGGGCCTACCTACAATGAGCAGTTCTTC	CASKRGPTYNEQFF
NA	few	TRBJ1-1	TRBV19	TGTGCCACCAAGGCGTTGGTGAACACTGAAGCTTTCTTT	CATKALVNTEAFF
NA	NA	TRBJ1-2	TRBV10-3	TGTGCCATCAGTGAGTCGTCGGGGGGCAACTATGGCTACACCTTC	CAISESSGGNYGYTF
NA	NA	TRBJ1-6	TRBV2	TGTGCCAGCACGGGAGGGTCGGGAAATTCACCCCTCCACTTT	CASTGGSGNSPLHF
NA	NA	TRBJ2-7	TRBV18	TGTGCCAGCTCACCAGGGCAGTCCCTTACCTACGAGCAGTACTTC	CASSPGQSLTYEQYF
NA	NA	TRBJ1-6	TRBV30	TGTGCCTGGAGTGTGGGGGACCCGGGATCACCCCTCCACTTT	CAWSVGDPGSPLHF
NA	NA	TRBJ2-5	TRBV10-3	TGTGCCATCAGTGAGGGGGACGGCCGGACCCAGTACTTC	CAISEGDGRTQYF
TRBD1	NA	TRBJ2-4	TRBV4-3	TGCGCCAGCAGCCTGGAAGGGGGCGCTGGAAACATTCAGTACTTC	CASSLEGGAGNIQYF
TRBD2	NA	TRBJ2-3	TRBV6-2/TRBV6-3	TGTGCCAGCAGTCTTGGACTAGCGGGAGATACGCAGTATTTT	CASSLGLAGDTQYF
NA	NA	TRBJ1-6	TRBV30	TGTGCCTGGACCAGGGAGACCAGGGGTAATTCACCCCTCCACTTT	CAWTRETRGNSPLHF
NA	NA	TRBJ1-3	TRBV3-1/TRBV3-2	TGTGCCAGCAGCTTAGGGGGGAGCTCTGGAAACACCATATATTTT	CASSLGGSSGNTIYF
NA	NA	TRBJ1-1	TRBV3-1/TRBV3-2	TGTGCCAGCACTTTGGGGGGACACACTGAAGCTTTCTTT	CASTLGGHTEAFF
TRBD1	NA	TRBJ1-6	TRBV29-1	TGCAGTGTTCGGACAGGGGAAGGTTCACCCCTCCACTTT	CSVRTGEGSPLHF
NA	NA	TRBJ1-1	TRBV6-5	TGTGCCAGCAGCCGCCGGGACAACACTGAAGCTTTCTTT	CASSRRDNTEAFF
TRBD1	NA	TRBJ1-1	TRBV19	TGTGCCAGTAACTCGGGACAGGGGAGCACTGAAGCTTTCTTT	CASNSGQGSTEAFF
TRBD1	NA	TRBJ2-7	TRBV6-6	TGTGCCAGCAGGCGACAGGGTCCCTACGAGCAGTACTTC	CASRRQGPYEQYF
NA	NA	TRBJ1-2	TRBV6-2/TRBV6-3	TGTGCCAGCAGTTACTTGGGCGGCGACTATGGCTACACCTTC	CASSYLGGDYGYTF
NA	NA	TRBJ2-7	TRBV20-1	TGCAGTGTACAGACCTACGAGCAGTACTTC	CSVQTYEQYF
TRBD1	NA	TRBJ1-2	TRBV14	TGTGCCAGCAGCCCCCAACAGGGGGCCCGCGAATACTATGGCTACACCTTC	CASSPQQGAREYYGYTF
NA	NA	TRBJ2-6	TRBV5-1	TGCGCCAGCAGCGCGGCGGGGTCTGGGGCCAACGTCCTGACTTTC	CASSAAGSGANVLTF
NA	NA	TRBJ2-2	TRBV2	TGTGCCAGCAGTCAGGGAGCCTCGAACACCGGGGAGCTGTTTTTT	CASSQGASNTGELFF
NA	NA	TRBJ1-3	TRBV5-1	TGCGCCAGCAGCTTCGACCCCTTCTCTGGAAACACCATATATTTT	CASSFDPFSGNTIYF
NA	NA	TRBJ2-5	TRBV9	TGTGCCAGCAGCCCGACTCGTCGTGCGGAGACCCAGTACTTC	CASSPTRRAETQYF